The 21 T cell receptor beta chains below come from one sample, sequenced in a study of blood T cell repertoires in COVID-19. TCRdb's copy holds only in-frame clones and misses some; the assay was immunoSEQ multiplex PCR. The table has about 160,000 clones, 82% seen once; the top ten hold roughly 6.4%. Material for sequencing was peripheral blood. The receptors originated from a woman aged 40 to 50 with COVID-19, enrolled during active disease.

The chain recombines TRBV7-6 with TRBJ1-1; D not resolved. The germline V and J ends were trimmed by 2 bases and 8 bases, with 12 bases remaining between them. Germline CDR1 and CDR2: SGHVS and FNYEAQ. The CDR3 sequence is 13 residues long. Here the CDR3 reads CASSLSASSEAFF. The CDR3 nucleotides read TGTGCCAGCAGCTTAAGCGCCTCGTCCGAAGCTTTCTTT.

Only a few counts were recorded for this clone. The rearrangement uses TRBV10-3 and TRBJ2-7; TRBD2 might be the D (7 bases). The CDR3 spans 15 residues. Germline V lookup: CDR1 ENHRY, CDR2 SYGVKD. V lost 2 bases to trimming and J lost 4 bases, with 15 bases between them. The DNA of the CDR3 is TGTGCCATCAGTGAGCGGGAGGACAGATTATACGAGCAGTACGTC. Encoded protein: CAISEREDRLYEQYV.

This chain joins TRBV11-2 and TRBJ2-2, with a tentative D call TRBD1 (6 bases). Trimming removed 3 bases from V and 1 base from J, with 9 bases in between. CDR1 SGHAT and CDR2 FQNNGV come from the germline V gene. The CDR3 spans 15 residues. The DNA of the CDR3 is TGTGCCAGCAGCTTTTTCAGGGGGAACACCGGGGAGCTGTTTTTT. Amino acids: CASSFFRGNTGELFF.

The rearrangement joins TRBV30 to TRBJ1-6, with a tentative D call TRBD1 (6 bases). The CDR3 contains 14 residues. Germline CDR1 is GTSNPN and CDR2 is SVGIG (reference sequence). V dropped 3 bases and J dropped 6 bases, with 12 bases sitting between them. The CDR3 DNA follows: TGTGCCTGGAGATCGGACAGCAGTAATTCACCCCTCCACTTT. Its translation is CAWRSDSSNSPLHF.

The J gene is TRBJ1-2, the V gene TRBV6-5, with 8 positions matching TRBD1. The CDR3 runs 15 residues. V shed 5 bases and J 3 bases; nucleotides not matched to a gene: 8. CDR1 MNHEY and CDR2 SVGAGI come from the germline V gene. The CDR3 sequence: CASSPQGAIDYGYTF. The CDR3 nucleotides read TGTGCCAGCAGTCCTCAGGGGGCGATAGACTATGGCTACACCTTC.

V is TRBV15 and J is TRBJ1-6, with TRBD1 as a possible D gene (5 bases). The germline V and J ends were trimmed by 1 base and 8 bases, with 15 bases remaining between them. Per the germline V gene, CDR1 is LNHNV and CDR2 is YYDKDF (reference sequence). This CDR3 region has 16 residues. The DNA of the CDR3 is TGTGCCACCAGCAGAGCGGGGGTGGGTTTGGATTCACCCCTCCACTTT. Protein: CATSRAGVGLDSPLHF.

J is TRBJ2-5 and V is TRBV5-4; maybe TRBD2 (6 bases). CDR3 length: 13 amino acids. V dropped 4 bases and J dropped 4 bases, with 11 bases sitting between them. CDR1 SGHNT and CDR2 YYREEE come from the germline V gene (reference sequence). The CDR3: CASSPGLLETQYF. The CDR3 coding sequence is TGTGCCAGCAGCCCAGGACTATTAGAGACCCAGTACTTC.

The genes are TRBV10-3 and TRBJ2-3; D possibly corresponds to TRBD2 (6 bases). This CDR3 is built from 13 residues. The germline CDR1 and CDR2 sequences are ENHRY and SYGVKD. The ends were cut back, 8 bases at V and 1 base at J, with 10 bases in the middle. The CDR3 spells CAIRGVGTDTQYF. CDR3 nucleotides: TGTGCCATCCGCGGGGTGGGCACAGATACGCAGTATTTT.

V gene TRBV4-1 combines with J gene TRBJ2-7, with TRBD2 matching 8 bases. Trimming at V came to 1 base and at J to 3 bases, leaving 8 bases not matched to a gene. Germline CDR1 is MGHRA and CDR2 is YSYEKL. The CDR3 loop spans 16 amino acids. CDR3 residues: CASSQAPGGSLYEQYF. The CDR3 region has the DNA TGCGCCAGCAGCCAAGCCCCGGGGGGGTCCCTCTACGAGCAGTACTTC.

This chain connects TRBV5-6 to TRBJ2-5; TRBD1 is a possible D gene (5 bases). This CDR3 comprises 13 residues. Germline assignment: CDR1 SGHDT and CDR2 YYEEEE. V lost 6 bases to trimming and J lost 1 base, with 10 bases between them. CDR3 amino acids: CASTQTVQETQYF. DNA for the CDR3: TGTGCCAGCACTCAGACAGTCCAAGAGACCCAGTACTTC.

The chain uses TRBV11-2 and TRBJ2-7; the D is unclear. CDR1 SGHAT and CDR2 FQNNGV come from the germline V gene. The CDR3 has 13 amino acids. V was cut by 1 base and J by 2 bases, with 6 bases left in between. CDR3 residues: CASSLVNTYEQYF. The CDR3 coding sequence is TGTGCCAGCAGCTTAGTGAACACCTACGAGCAGTACTTC.

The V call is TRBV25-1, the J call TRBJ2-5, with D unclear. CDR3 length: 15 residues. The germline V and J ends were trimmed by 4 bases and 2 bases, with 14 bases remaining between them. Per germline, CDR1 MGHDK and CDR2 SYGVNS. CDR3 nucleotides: TGTGCCAGCAGTGTCGCAGGTGTTGGTCAAGAGACCCAGTACTTC. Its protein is CASSVAGVGQETQYF.

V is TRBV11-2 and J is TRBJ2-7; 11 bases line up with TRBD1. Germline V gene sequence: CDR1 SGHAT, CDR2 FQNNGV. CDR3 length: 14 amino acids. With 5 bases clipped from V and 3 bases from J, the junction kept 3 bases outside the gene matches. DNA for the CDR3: TGTGCCAGCAGCCAGGGACAGGGGGTCTACGAGCAGTACGTC. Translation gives CASSQGQGVYEQYV.

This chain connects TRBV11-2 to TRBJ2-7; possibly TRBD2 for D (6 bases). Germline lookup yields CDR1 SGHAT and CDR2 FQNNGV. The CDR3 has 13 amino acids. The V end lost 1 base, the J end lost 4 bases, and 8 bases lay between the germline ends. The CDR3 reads CASSLAGVYEQYF. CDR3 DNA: TGTGCCAGCAGCTTAGCGGGAGTTTACGAGCAGTACTTC.

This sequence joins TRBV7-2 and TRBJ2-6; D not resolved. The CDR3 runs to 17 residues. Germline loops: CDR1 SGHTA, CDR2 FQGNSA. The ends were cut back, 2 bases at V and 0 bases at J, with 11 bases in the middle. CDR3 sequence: CASSLQSASSGANVLTF. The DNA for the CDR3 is TGTGCCAGCAGCTTACAAAGTGCGAGCTCTGGGGCCAACGTCCTGACTTTC.

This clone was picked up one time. The CDR3 here is CASSPRPLTRRSSYEQYV. CDR3 sequence (DNA): TGTGCCAGCAGCCCCCGTCCGTTAACAAGGCGGAGCTCCTACGAGCAGTACGTC. The V call is TRBV11-3, the J call TRBJ2-7; D is ambiguous. CDR1 and CDR2 from the germline V gene are SGHNT and YENEEA. Trimming cost V 5 bases and J 0 bases, with 23 bases left between them. The CDR3 contains 18 residues.

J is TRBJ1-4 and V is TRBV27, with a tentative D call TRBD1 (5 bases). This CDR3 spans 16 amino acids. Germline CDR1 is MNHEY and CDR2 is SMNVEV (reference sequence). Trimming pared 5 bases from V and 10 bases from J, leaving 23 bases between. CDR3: CASSTLQGVSMGKLFF. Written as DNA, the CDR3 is TGTGCCAGCAGTACGCTCCAGGGTGTCTCCATGGGAAAACTGTTTTTT.

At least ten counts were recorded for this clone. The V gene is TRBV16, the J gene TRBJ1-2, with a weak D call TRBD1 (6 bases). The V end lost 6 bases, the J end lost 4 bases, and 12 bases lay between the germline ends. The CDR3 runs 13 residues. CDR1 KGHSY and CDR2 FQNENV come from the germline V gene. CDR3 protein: CASSRDTIYGYTF. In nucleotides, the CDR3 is TGTGCCAGCAGTCGGGACACCATCTATGGCTACACCTTC.

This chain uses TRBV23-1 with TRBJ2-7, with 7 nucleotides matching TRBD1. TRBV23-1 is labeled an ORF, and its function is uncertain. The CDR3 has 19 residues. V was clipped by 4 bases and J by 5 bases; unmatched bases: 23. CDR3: CASSPVSSNNRGSWHEQYV. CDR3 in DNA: TGCGCCAGCAGTCCCGTATCCTCTAACAACAGGGGATCGTGGCACGAGCAGTACGTC.

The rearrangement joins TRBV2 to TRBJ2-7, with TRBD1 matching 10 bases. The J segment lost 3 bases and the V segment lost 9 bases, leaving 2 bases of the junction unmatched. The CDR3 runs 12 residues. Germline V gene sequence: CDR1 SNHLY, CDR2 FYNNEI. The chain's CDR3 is CASGQGGYEQYF. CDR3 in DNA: TGTGCCAGTGGACAGGGGGGCTACGAGCAGTACTTC.

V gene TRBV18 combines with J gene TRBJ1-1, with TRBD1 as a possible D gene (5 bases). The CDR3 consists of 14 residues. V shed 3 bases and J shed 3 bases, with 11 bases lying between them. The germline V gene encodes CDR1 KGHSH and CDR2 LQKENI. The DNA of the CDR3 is TGTGCCAGCTCACCGACAGTAGCCGACACTGAAGCTTTCTTT. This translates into CASSPTVADTEAFF.